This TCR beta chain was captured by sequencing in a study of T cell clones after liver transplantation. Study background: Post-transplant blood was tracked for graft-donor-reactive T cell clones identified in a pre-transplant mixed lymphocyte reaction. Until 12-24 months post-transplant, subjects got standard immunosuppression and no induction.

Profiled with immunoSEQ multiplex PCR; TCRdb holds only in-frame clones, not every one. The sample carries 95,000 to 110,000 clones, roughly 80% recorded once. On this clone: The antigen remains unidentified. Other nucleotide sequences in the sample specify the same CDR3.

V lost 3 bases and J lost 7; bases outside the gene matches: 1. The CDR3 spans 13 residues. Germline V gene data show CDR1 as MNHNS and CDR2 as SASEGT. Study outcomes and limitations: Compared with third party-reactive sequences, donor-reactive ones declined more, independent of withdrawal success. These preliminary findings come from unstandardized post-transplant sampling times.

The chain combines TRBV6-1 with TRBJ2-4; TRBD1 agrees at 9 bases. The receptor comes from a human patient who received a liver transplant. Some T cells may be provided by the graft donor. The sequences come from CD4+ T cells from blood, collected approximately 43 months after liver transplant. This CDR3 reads CASSETGGNIQYF. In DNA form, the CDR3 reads TGTGCCAGCAGTGAGACAGGGGGGAACATTCAGTACTTC.